The TCR beta chain described here comes from a study of patients and donors after allogeneic stem cell transplantation. TCRdb re-analysed the RT-PCR reads in MiXCR, keeping a single row per CDR3 protein. The top ten clones hold less than 8% of a sample with about 400,000 distinct CDR3 sequences, approximately 16% of them seen once. There are 14 residues in the CDR3. V lost 5 bases, J lost 2 bases, and 12 bases lay in between. Germline CDR1 reads LNHNV; CDR2 reads YYDKDF (reference sequence). This clonotype was picked up many times. The chain couples TRBV15 to TRBJ1-1; D is ambiguous. The sequence derives from a human donor who was either an allogeneic HSCT recipient or a stem cell or donor lymphocyte infusion donor (not recorded which). It is not recorded whose cells these are; they may come from a transplant donor. The sequenced material came from blood, either unsorted or a sorted T cell fraction (not recorded which). CDR3 region: CATSGWTANTEAFF. The DNA of the CDR3 is TGTGCCACCAGCGGCTGGACGGCTAACACTGAAGCTTTCTTT.